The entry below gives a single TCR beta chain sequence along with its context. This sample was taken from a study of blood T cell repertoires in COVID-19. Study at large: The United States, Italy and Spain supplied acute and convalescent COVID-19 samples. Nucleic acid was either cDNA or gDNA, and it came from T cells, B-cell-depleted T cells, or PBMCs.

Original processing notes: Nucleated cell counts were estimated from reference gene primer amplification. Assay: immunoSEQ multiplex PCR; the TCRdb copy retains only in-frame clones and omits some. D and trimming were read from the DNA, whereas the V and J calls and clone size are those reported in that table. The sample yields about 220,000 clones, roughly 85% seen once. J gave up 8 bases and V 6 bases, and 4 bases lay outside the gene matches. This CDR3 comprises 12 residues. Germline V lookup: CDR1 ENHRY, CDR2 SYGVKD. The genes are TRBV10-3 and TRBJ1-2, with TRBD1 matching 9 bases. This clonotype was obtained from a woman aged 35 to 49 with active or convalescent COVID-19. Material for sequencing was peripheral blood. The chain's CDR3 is CAIRETGGGYTF. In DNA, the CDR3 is TGTGCCATCAGGGAGACAGGGGGAGGCTACACCTTC.